The T cell receptor beta chain described here comes from a study of technical replicates of blood from several donors. Trimming cost V 3 bases and J 2 bases, with 17 bases left between them. CDR1 is MGHRA, CDR2 YSYEKL, per germline. The CDR3 covers 17 residues. TCRdb keeps only in-frame clones here, not all; method: immunoSEQ multiplex PCR. The data show about 67,000 clones, roughly 98% seen once. This TCR came from a human donor in good health. The V call is TRBV4-1, the J call TRBJ1-5, with a tentative D call TRBD1 (5 bases). Specimen: T cells isolated from PBMCs. CDR3 amino acids: CASSHGRDLKGNQPQHF. DNA for the CDR3: TGCGCCAGCAGCCACGGCAGGGATTTAAAGGGCAATCAGCCCCAGCATTTT.